This T cell receptor (beta chain) appears in the sequencing data of a study of blood T cell repertoires in COVID-19. The CDR3 covers 11 residues. Germline V gives CDR1 ENHRY, CDR2 SYGVKD. Trimming at V came to 8 bases and at J to 8 bases, leaving 3 bases not matched to a gene. Produced via immunoSEQ multiplex PCR; TCRdb's table is partial and in-frame only. The sample includes 140,000 to 150,000 clones, 88% of them seen just once. Sequencing was carried out using peripheral blood. The rearrangement uses TRBV10-3 and TRBJ2-4; 7 bases match TRBD1. This clonotype was sampled from a woman aged 50 to 60 with acute or convalescent COVID-19. The chain's CDR3 is CAIGGQDIQYF. CDR3 nucleotide sequence: TGTGCCATCGGCGGACAGGACATTCAGTACTTC.